This TCR beta chain was observed in a study of CD8 T cells in Susac syndrome. It was with random hexamers that about 0.45 to 1 ug RNA was reverse transcribed. TCR beta CDR3 was amplified by immunoSEQ covering 54 Vbeta and 13 Jbeta. TCRdb re-called the immunoSEQ multiplex PCR reads with MiXCR, one entry per CDR3 protein. The table records fewer than 200,000 distinct CDR3 sequences, around 95% of them present only once. V lost 3 bases to trimming and J lost 0 bases; unmatched junction nucleotides: 4. Germline CDR1 MDHEN, CDR2 SYDVKM. The CDR3 sequence is 16 residues long. The TCR originated in a human donor with multiple sclerosis. V and J are TRBV28 and TRBJ2-1, with 8 bases identical to TRBD2. The sample taken for sequencing was CD8+ T cells from PBMCs. The CDR3 coding sequence is TGTGCCAGCAGTTTGTCCAGCGGGAGCTCCTACAATGAGCAGTTCTTC. Its protein is CASSLSSGSSYNEQFF.